This entry lists 28 T cell receptor beta chains sequenced from one sample in a study of blood T cell repertoires in COVID-19 (dated by TCRdb to the early 2020s). Receptors were amplified or captured by the immunoSEQ multiplex PCR assay. The table was pulled from immuneACCESS by TCRdb, which kept in-frame rearrangements only. Such tables lose some clones; where checked, under half of the loss comes from unresolved V genes, and the rest has no known cause. Counted in this sample were under 200,000 clones; around 87% of them appeared once. The ten largest clones represent roughly 2.5% of the sample. Sequenced input: peripheral blood. Source of these receptors: a man in his forties with active or convalescent COVID-19.

V is TRBV6-2 or TRBV6-3 and J is TRBJ1-4, with a tentative D call TRBD1 (6 bases). Germline loops: CDR1 MNHEY, CDR2 SVGEGT. Trimming shortened V by 1 base and J by 5 bases, and 17 bases separated the two germline ends. This CDR3 is built from 17 residues. CDR3 DNA sequence: TGTGCCAGCAGTTACTACCTGACAGGTGGTTTGAATGAAAAACTGTTTTTT. Translated, it gives CASSYYLTGGLNEKLFF.

The chain employs TRBV7-9 and TRBJ1-3; D is ambiguous. The CDR3 extends over 15 amino acids. Trimming pared 5 bases from V and 4 bases from J, leaving 15 bases between. Germline V CDR1 and CDR2: SEHNR, FQNEAQ (reference sequence). In DNA form, the CDR3 reads TGTGCCAGCAGCGGAGGAATCGTCGAGGGAAACACCATATATTTT. Protein sequence: CASSGGIVEGNTIYF.

V and J are TRBV19 and TRBJ2-3, with TRBD2 matching 11 bases. This CDR3 is built from 16 residues. CDR1 and CDR2 from the germline V gene are LNHDA and SQIVND (reference sequence). The V and J ends lost 5 bases and 0 bases, in that order; junction bases with no gene match: 4. CDR3 in amino acids: CASSRRLAGSTDTQYF. In nucleotides, the CDR3 is TGTGCCAGTAGTCGCCGACTAGCGGGGAGCACAGATACGCAGTATTTT.

This chain uses TRBV7-9 with TRBJ1-2; the match to TRBD1 covers 8 bases. This CDR3 spans 16 amino acids. Trimming at V came to 5 bases and at J to 8 bases, leaving 16 bases not matched to a gene. Per the germline V gene, CDR1 is SEHNR and CDR2 is FQNEAQ (reference sequence). This chain's CDR3 is CASSPMDREYSSGYTF. As DNA, the CDR3 is TGTGCCAGCAGCCCCATGGACAGGGAATATTCCTCGGGCTACACCTTC.

The rearrangement uses TRBV7-9 and TRBJ2-7, with D perhaps matching TRBD1 (7 bases). V gave up 4 bases and J gave up 5 bases, with 15 bases separating them. The length of the CDR3 is 14 residues. From germline, CDR1 is SEHNR and CDR2 FQNEAQ (reference sequence). CDR3: CASSSRTGGDEQYF. DNA of the CDR3: TGTGCCAGCAGCTCGAGGACAGGAGGGGACGAGCAGTACTTC.

The genes are TRBV7-6 and TRBJ2-1, with D perhaps matching TRBD2 (5 bases). Between the trimmed V and J ends, which lost 3 bases and 4 bases, there was a span of 13 bases. Germline assignment: CDR1 SGHVS and CDR2 FNYEAQ. This CDR3 contains 15 residues. CDR3 bases: TGTGCCAGCAGCTTTAACCCGAGCGGTTACAATGAGCAGTTCTTC. Translated: CASSFNPSGYNEQFF.

This chain links TRBV19 with TRBJ2-1; 9 nucleotides align to TRBD1. CDR3 length equals 13 residues. Per the germline V gene, CDR1 is LNHDA and CDR2 is SQIVND (reference sequence). Losses at the gene ends were 10 bases for V and 10 bases for J; bases not matched to a gene: 11. The CDR3 nucleotides read TGTGCCACCCGCCGGGACAGGGCCAGGGAGCAGTTCTTC. Translation gives CATRRDRAREQFF.

The V and J genes are TRBV28 and TRBJ2-2, with D possibly matching TRBD2 (6 bases). The CDR3 is made up of 14 amino acids. V was trimmed by 5 bases and J by 4 bases, leaving 11 bases between them. Germline-derived CDR1 and CDR2 are MDHEN and SYDVKM. CDR3 in DNA: TGTGCCAGCAGTCCTGGACTACCCACCGGGGAGCTGTTTTTT. It encodes CASSPGLPTGELFF.

This rearrangement joins TRBV4-3 to TRBJ1-2; D uncertain. CDR1 is LGHNA and CDR2 is YSLEER in the germline V gene. The CDR3 has 16 residues. Trimming pared 1 base from V and 2 bases from J, leaving 14 bases between. The DNA of the CDR3 is TGCGCCAGCAGCCAAGGCTTGTCAGGCGTCAACTATGGCTACACCTTC. Residues: CASSQGLSGVNYGYTF.

This chain uses TRBV28 with TRBJ2-3, with 11 positions matching TRBD2. Trimming took 5 bases from V and 7 from J; bases not matched to a gene: 11. The V gene's germline CDR1 is MDHEN and CDR2 SYDVKM. The CDR3 is made up of 16 amino acids. The CDR3 region has the DNA TGTGCCAGCAGTCCCCCGGGACTAGCGGCCGGGAATACGCAGTATTTT. Protein: CASSPPGLAAGNTQYF.

This chain links TRBV7-2 with TRBJ1-6; TRBD1 aligns across 7 bases. Germline lookup yields CDR1 SGHTA and CDR2 FQGNSA. The length of the CDR3 is 16 residues. V shed 5 bases and J 7 bases; nucleotides not matched to a gene: 11. CDR3 sequence reads: CASSLVRGSRNSPLHF. The CDR3 DNA follows: TGTGCCAGCAGCCTAGTCAGGGGGTCGAGAAATTCACCCCTCCACTTT.

The rearrangement links TRBV10-1 to TRBJ2-5; possibly TRBD1 for D (5 bases). Trimming stripped 0 bases from V and 9 bases from J, with 11 bases between. There are 13 residues in the CDR3. CDR1 and CDR2 from the germline V gene are WNHNN and SYGVQD (reference sequence). The CDR3 protein is CASSESPQGSQYF. In DNA form, the CDR3 reads TGCGCCAGCAGTGAGTCCCCCCAGGGATCCCAGTACTTC.

The sample holds one count of this clone. The chain carries TRBV11-2 and TRBJ1-4; D remains unclear. V gave up 5 bases and J gave up 0 bases, with 10 bases separating them. This CDR3 contains 15 residues. In germline, CDR1 is SGHAT, CDR2 FQNNGV. As DNA, the CDR3 is TGTGCCAGCAGCCCACAAGTGGCAACTAATGAAAAACTGTTTTTT. Its protein product is CASSPQVATNEKLFF.

V is TRBV6-1 and J is TRBJ1-2; perhaps TRBD1 as D (6 bases). The ends were cut back, 0 bases at V and 7 bases at J, with 15 bases in the middle. Germline CDR1 and CDR2: MNHNS and SASEGT. CDR3 size: 15 residues. The CDR3 spells CASSEARRTVSGYTF. For the CDR3, the DNA is TGTGCCAGCAGTGAAGCGAGAAGGACAGTCTCTGGCTACACCTTC.

The chain has TRBV7-3 and TRBJ2-1, with TRBD2 matching 10 bases. This CDR3 spans 15 amino acids. Germline loops: CDR1 SGHTA, CDR2 FQGTGA. With V trimmed by 5 bases and J by 3 bases, 4 bases remained unmatched. The CDR3 bases are TGTGCCAGCAGCGCAAGCGGGGGGGACTACAATGAGCAGTTCTTC. Translating it yields CASSASGGDYNEQFF.

The rearrangement links TRBV5-1 to TRBJ2-6, with D possibly matching TRBD1 (6 bases). Trimming left V 0 bases short and J 3 bases short, with 13 bases between. Germline-derived CDR1 and CDR2 are SGHRS and YFSETQ. The length of the CDR3 is 17 residues. Here the CDR3 reads CASSLGGTIGGANVLTF. In DNA, the CDR3 is TGCGCCAGCAGCTTGGGAGGGACAATAGGTGGGGCCAACGTCCTGACTTTC.

The chain uses TRBV5-1 and TRBJ2-2; TRBD1 matches 8 bases. This CDR3 comprises 17 residues. Germline CDR1 is SGHRS and CDR2 is YFSETQ. V lost 4 bases, J lost 3 bases, and 11 bases stayed unmatched. The CDR3 DNA follows: TGCGCCAGCAGCGTAAGGGACAGGCAAGGTGACACCGGGGAGCTGTTTTTT. It translates to CASSVRDRQGDTGELFF. Full variable domain (outside the CDR3, taken from reference TRBV5-1 and TRBJ2-2): KAGVTQTPRYLIKTRGQQVTLSCSPISGHRSVSWYQQTPGQGLQFLFEYFSETQRNKGNFPGRFSGRQFSNSRSEMNVSTLELGDSALYLCASSVRDRQGDTGELFFGEGSRLTVL.

The CDR3 region is CASSPTGLSYEQYF. Here the CDR3 DNA reads TGTGCCAGCAGTCCTACGGGGTTGTCCTACGAGCAGTACTTC. The chain recombines TRBV28 with TRBJ2-7, with D perhaps TRBD2 (5 bases). The CDR3 runs to 14 residues. The V end lost 5 bases, the J end lost 1 base, and 12 bases lay between the germline ends. The germline V gene encodes CDR1 MDHEN and CDR2 SYDVKM.

Here the CDR3 reads CASSYTLKNTEAFF. The CDR3 bases are TGTGCCAGCAGTTACACCCTAAAGAACACTGAAGCTTTCTTT. The chain couples TRBV6-2 or TRBV6-3 to TRBJ1-1; the D is unclear. Germline loops: CDR1 MNHEY, CDR2 SVGEGT. The CDR3 runs 14 residues. Trimming took off 2 bases at V and 1 base at J, with 8 bases between the two ends.

The chain employs TRBV28 and TRBJ1-5; 7 bases align to TRBD1. The CDR3 contains 14 residues. J gave up 7 bases and V 5 bases, and 8 bases lay outside the gene matches. The germline V gene encodes CDR1 MDHEN and CDR2 SYDVKM. CDR3 DNA sequence: TGTGCCAGCAGTACATCAAGGACAGGCCAGCCCCAGCATTTT. Encoded protein: CASSTSRTGQPQHF.

The rearrangement links TRBV28 to TRBJ2-3, with 13 bases identical to TRBD2. This CDR3 region has 16 residues. Trimming cost V 8 bases and J 3 bases; bases outside gene matches: 8. Germline CDR1 reads MDHEN; CDR2 reads SYDVKM. The CDR3 bases are TGTGCCAGCGGACCACTACTAGCGGGGGGGACAGATACGCAGTATTTT. Protein: CASGPLLAGGTDTQYF.

The CDR3 region has the DNA TGTGCCTGGAGTTACAGGGGTCGCTTCGATTCACCCCTCCACTTT. Its protein product is CAWSYRGRFDSPLHF. The chain joins TRBV30 to TRBJ1-6, with TRBD1 matching over 7 bases. CDR1 is GTSNPN, CDR2 SVGIG, per germline (reference sequence). This CDR3 has 15 residues. The ends lost 2 bases at V and 8 bases at J; junction bases unmatched: 9.

The chain employs TRBV5-5 and TRBJ1-5; D is unclear. Germline loops: CDR1 SGHKS, CDR2 YYEKEE (reference sequence). This CDR3 region has 16 residues. V lost 2 bases, J lost 1 base, and 13 bases lay in between. The CDR3 DNA follows: TGTGCCAGCAGCTTAGGAGGTTCGGGGAGCAATCAGCCCCAGCATTTT. This gives the protein CASSLGGSGSNQPQHF.

The chain employs TRBV12-5 and TRBJ2-7; weak D call: TRBD2 (5 bases). Trimming took 4 bases from V and 3 from J, leaving 13 bases between them. From germline, CDR1 is LGHNT and CDR2 FRNRAP. The CDR3 runs to 14 residues. CDR3 in amino acids: CASGSRTPNYEQYF. The CDR3 region has the DNA TGTGCTAGTGGTTCCCGGACTCCTAACTACGAGCAGTACTTC.

The chain links TRBV30 to TRBJ2-7; TRBD1 is a possible D gene (6 bases). The CDR3 spans 13 residues. V lost 1 base to trimming and J lost 1 base, with 8 bases between them. CDR1 is GTSNPN and CDR2 is SVGIG in the germline V gene (reference sequence). The CDR3, as DNA: TGTGCCTGGAGTGGGGACAATTCCTACGAGCAGTACTTC. This gives the protein CAWSGDNSYEQYF.

The chain recombines TRBV3-1 (or the pseudogene TRBV3-2) with TRBJ2-7; D might be TRBD2 (5 bases). Trimming removed 4 bases from V and 3 bases from J, with 16 bases in between. Germline assignment: CDR1 LGHDT and CDR2 YNNKEL (reference sequence). The CDR3 sequence is 15 residues long. The CDR3 sequence: CASSPQFRDHYEQYF. The CDR3, as DNA: TGTGCCAGCAGCCCCCAGTTTCGGGATCACTACGAGCAGTACTTC.

This clone was observed a handful of times. The rearrangement uses TRBV7-9 and TRBJ2-7; maybe TRBD2 (5 bases). This CDR3 has 12 amino acids. From germline, CDR1 is SEHNR and CDR2 FQNEAQ (reference sequence). Trimming pared 7 bases from V and 4 bases from J, leaving 11 bases between. CDR3 residues: CASTPTGYEQYF. CDR3 in DNA: TGTGCCAGCACCCCCACGGGGTACGAGCAGTACTTC.

The CDR3 nucleotides are TGTGCCAGCAGTTTACAGGGTCGCCGCTACACCTTC. It yields the protein CASSLQGRRYTF. J is TRBJ1-2 and V is TRBV28; the D gene is possibly TRBD1 (5 bases). Per germline, CDR1 MDHEN and CDR2 SYDVKM. The length of the CDR3 is 12 residues. Trimming shortened V by 2 bases and J by 9 bases, and 10 bases separated the two germline ends.